This T cell receptor (beta chain) was profiled in a study of cytomegalovirus exposure and HLA in healthy donors. Study-level information: Unique TCRs from HLA-typed donors, 70 million to 85 million of them, were held in an early data release.

Researchers ran the PCR with 60 Vbeta and 13 Jbeta primers. The repertoire was sequenced with immunoSEQ multiplex PCR; TCRdb's copy has only in-frame clones and lacks some. Of more than 110,000 clones in the sample, approximately 80% were seen once. CDR1 and CDR2 from the germline V gene are SGHAT and FQNNGV. The V gene end was trimmed by 6 bases and the J gene end by 6 bases; junction bases not matched to a gene: 17. This CDR3 has 18 residues. Participants comprised healthy donors of bone marrow. The sample consisted of PBMCs. The rearrangement uses TRBV11-2 and TRBJ2-1; 10 bases are a match to TRBD2. The clonotype comes from a male donor in good health and CMV-seronegative. The CDR3 DNA follows: TGTGCCAGCAGACAACCGGGACTAGCGCTGGGAAGGTCCAATGAGCAGTTCTTC. Translated: CASRQPGLALGRSNEQFF.